Listed below are T cell receptor beta chains from one sample, sequenced in a study of T cells in Graves' hyperthyroidism and ophthalmopathy. TCRdb re-derived calls from the multiplex PCR reads in MiXCR, one entry per CDR3 protein. The sample holds roughly 500,000 distinct CDR3 sequences, about 22% seen once. The source material was blood. The receptors here all came from a woman between 65 and 79 years old with Graves' ophthalmopathy. The conserved cysteine and the conserved F or W are not part of the CDR3 here. D genes are given only for firm matches.

- TRBJ1-2 TRBV6-2/TRBV6-3 ASSPPGPRRDYGYT
- TRBJ1-1 TRBV18 ASSPAIQGVPAF
TRBD2 TRBJ2-1 TRBV10-3 AIRLAGYNEQF
TRBD2 TRBJ2-5 TRBV6-6 ASSSSGLAGGETQY
- TRBJ2-7 TRBV6-4 ASYQGAREQY
- TRBJ1-1 TRBV28 ASTAAGNTEAF
- TRBJ1-1 TRBV27 ASSREAGRNTEAF
TRBD2 TRBJ2-1 TRBV6-2/TRBV6-3 ASSHGLAGGRTYNEQF
- TRBJ2-5 TRBV6-1 ASSVPGVLETQY
TRBD2 TRBJ2-2 TRBV5-4 ASSSAGGSITGELF
- TRBJ2-7 TRBV6-5 ASSYGLAGEQY
- TRBJ2-2 TRBV24-1 ATSDPNANTGELF
- TRBJ1-5 TRBV19 ASSPPWGIGSNQPQH
- TRBJ1-1 TRBV18 ASSFLRDLDTEAF
- TRBJ2-3 TRBV2 ASSELAPSTDTQY
TRBD1 TRBJ2-7 TRBV28 ASSFYGTESYEQY
- TRBJ2-7 TRBV12-3/TRBV12-4 ASRRGTGLSYEQY
TRBD1 TRBJ1-6 TRBV27 AGSLGQGYNSPLH
- TRBJ1-5 TRBV20-1 SALQSLQPQH
TRBD2 TRBJ2-3 TRBV7-2 ASSLGGRASTDTQY
- TRBJ1-1 TRBV29-1 SVEVTEAF
- TRBJ1-2 TRBV20-1 SARRMGADGYT
- TRBJ1-5 TRBV12-3/TRBV12-4 ASSLVRQGVNQPQH
- TRBJ1-6 TRBV7-2 ASSPQGILNSPLH
- TRBJ1-1 TRBV11-1 ASSLKPGTEAF
- TRBJ2-3 TRBV20-1 SARDKRGRTDTQY
- TRBJ1-2 TRBV19 ASSIGANTNYGYT
- TRBJ2-4 TRBV12-3/TRBV12-4 ASSFRERKNIQY
- TRBJ1-2 TRBV5-1 ASSSSRVGNGYT
- TRBJ1-1 TRBV29-1 SVEMARVGGARAF
- TRBJ2-5 TRBV15 ATSRDLTPMY
TRBD2 TRBJ2-1 TRBV7-3 ASSWTSGTDNEQF
TRBD2 TRBJ2-3 TRBV7-2 ASSLGVTSANTQY
TRBD2 TRBJ2-3 TRBV9 ASSVALAVTSSTDTQY
TRBD2 TRBJ2-1 TRBV7-9 ASSTGTSGYSEQF
- TRBJ2-5 TRBV5-4 ASSLFGGPGETQY
TRBD1 TRBJ2-1 TRBV6-2/TRBV6-3 ASSYLQGANNEQF
- TRBJ1-5 TRBV30 AWRQGGNQPQH
- TRBJ2-1 TRBV3-1 ASSQDRAGWNNEQF
- TRBJ2-7 TRBV11-3 ASSINSYYEQY
- TRBJ2-1 TRBV30 AWNRVNEQF
TRBD1 TRBJ1-3 TRBV28 ASSQGQGASY
- TRBJ2-4 TRBV5-1 ASSFQDQKNIQY
- TRBJ2-7 TRBV7-2 PSSPGGTYYEQY
- TRBJ1-1 TRBV25-1 ASSAGGTRAF
- TRBJ1-1 TRBV7-9 ASSLPGDMNTEAF
TRBD1 TRBJ1-1 TRBV15 ATSSEQGFSDLNTEAF
- TRBJ1-1 TRBV29-1 SVVKEGSSHTEAF
TRBD1 TRBJ2-1 TRBV12-3/TRBV12-4 ASSQQGISYNEQF
- TRBJ1-1 TRBV6-2/TRBV6-3 ASRMVQTNTEAF
- TRBJ1-5 TRBV18 ASSTDRNQPQH
- TRBJ2-7 TRBV3-1 ASSHTPGSGTYEQY
- TRBJ1-2 TRBV2 ASSPTYYGYT
- TRBJ1-1 TRBV18 ASSVLSQPMNTEAF
TRBD2 TRBJ2-3 TRBV6-2/TRBV6-3 ASSFLTSGVSDTQY